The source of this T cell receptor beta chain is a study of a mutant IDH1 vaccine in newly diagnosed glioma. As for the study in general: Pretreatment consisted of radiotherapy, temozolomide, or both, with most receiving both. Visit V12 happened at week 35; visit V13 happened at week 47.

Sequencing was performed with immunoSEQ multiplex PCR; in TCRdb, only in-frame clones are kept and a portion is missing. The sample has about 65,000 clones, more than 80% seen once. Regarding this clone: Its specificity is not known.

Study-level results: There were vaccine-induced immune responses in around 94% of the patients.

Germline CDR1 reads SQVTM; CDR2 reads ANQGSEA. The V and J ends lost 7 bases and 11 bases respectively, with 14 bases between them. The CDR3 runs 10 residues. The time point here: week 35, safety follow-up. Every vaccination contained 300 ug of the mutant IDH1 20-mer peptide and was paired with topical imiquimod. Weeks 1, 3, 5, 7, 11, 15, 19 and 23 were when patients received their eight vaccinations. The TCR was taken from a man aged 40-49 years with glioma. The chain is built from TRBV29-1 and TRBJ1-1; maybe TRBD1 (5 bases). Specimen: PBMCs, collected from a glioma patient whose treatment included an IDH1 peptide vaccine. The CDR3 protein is CSDGGRLAFF. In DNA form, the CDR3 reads TGCAGCGATGGGGGAAGGTTGGCTTTCTTT.